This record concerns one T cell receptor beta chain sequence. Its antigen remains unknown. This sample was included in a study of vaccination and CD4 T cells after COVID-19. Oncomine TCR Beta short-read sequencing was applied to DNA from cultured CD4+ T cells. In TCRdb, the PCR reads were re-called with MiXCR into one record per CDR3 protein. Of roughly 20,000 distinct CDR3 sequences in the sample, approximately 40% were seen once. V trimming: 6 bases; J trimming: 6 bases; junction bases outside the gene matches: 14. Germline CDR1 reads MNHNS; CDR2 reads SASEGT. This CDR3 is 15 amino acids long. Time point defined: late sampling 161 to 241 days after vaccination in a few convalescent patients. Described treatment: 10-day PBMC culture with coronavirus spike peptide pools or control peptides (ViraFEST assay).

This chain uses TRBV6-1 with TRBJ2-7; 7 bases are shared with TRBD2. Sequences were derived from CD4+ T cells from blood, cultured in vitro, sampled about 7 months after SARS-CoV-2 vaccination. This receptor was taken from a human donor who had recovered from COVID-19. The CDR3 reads CASRVSGAGAREQYF. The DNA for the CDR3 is TGTGCCAGCAGGGTGAGCGGGGCGGGAGCTCGCGAGCAGTACTTC.